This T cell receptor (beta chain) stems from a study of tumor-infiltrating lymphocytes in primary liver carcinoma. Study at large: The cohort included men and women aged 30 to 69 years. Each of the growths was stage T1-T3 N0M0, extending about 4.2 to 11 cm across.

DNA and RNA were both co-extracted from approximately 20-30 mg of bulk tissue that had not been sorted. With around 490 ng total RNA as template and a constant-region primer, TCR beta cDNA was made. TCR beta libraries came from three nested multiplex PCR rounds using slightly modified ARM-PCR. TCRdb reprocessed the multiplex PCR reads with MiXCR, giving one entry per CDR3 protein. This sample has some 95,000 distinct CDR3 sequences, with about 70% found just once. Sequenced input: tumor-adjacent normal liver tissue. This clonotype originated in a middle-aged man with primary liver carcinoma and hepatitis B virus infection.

DNA for the CDR3: TGTGCCAGCAGTTTTAACCGGTATAATTCACCCCTCCACTTT. This codes for CASSFNRYNSPLHF. The chain employs TRBV28 and TRBJ1-6; no definite D call. The CDR3 has 14 residues. V was shortened by 3 bases and J by 4 bases, with 7 bases between the two germline ends. Germline loops: CDR1 MDHEN, CDR2 SYDVKM.